The next 23 T cell receptor beta chains were all read from a single sample in a study of T cell repertoires in cytomegalovirus infection. Antigens of these TCRs are unknown. TCRdb re-analysed the reads in MiXCR, keeping a single row per CDR3 protein. The table has 80,000 or so distinct CDR3 sequences, under 30% seen once. The sequences come from CD8+ T cells from cultured PBMCs, collected from culture after CMV antigen stimulation. These receptors all come from a human donor in good health (CMV status not recorded). Some clones in this sample may be carry-over from other donors' samples.

V and J are TRBV25-1 and TRBJ2-3, with no clear D. The CDR3 extends over 14 amino acids. The germline V gene encodes CDR1 MGHDK and CDR2 SYGVNS. V was trimmed by 6 bases and J by 4 bases, leaving 14 bases between them. Here the CDR3 DNA reads TGTGCCAGCAGCGGAAACAACCAGGCAGATACGCAGTATTTT. It codes for CASSGNNQADTQYF.

The sample holds a few counts of this clonotype. CDR3 DNA: TGTGCCAGCAGTCAGTTTACAGGGCCTACTACTGGAAACACCATATATTTT. Encoded protein: CASSQFTGPTTGNTIYF. The chain employs TRBV12-3 or TRBV12-4 and TRBJ1-3, with a weak D call TRBD1 (6 bases). The germline V and J ends were trimmed by 5 bases and 2 bases, with 19 bases remaining between them. CDR3 length: 17 residues.

The chain uses TRBV27 and TRBJ2-1, with 8 nucleotides matching TRBD2. The CDR3 is 15 amino acids. Germline loops: CDR1 MNHEY, CDR2 SMNVEV (reference sequence). The J segment lost 7 bases and the V segment lost 1 base, leaving 6 bases of the junction unmatched. CDR3 region: CASSLYYGGANEQFF. CDR3 coding DNA: TGTGCCAGCAGTTTATACTACGGGGGGGCAAATGAGCAGTTCTTC.

The chain uses TRBV12-3 or TRBV12-4 and TRBJ2-3; D possibly matches TRBD1 or TRBD2 (5 bases each). The germline V and J ends were trimmed by 2 bases and 0 bases, with 6 bases remaining between them. The CDR3 is made up of 14 amino acids. The CDR3 nucleotides read TGTGCCAGCAGTTTATGGGGGAGCACAGATACGCAGTATTTT. It translates to CASSLWGSTDTQYF.

This clonotype has a count of ten or more. The chain employs TRBV27 and TRBJ2-3; D remains ambiguous. V gave up 2 bases and J gave up 4 bases, with 1 base separating them. The CDR3 is 11 amino acids. CDR1 is MNHEY and CDR2 is SMNVEV in the germline V gene (reference sequence). DNA for the CDR3: TGTGCCAGCAGTTTAGCAGATACGCAGTATTTT. It specifies CASSLADTQYF.

J is TRBJ1-1 and V is TRBV12-3 or TRBV12-4; the D gene is possibly TRBD1 (5 bases). The CDR3 loop spans 13 amino acids. The V end lost 3 bases, the J end lost 3 bases, and 8 bases lay between the germline ends. CDR3 nucleotides: TGTGCCAGCAGTTTTGGGGCCTACACTGAAGCTTTCTTT. As protein: CASSFGAYTEAFF.

The V gene is TRBV6-2 or TRBV6-3, the J gene TRBJ1-5; 9 bases agree with TRBD1. The V and J ends lost 5 bases and 1 base, in that order; junction bases with no gene match: 18. In germline, CDR1 is MNHEY, CDR2 SVGEGT. The CDR3 extends over 20 amino acids. CDR3 region: CASSRGSGQGWLSSNQPQHF. In nucleotides, the CDR3 is TGTGCCAGCAGTAGAGGTTCGGGACAGGGTTGGCTCTCAAGCAATCAGCCCCAGCATTTT.

V usage is TRBV4-1 and J usage is TRBJ2-7; D is perhaps TRBD2 (5 bases). The CDR3 has 14 amino acids. Germline assignment: CDR1 MGHRA and CDR2 YSYEKL. The V gene lost 3 bases and the J gene lost 5 bases, with 14 bases spanning the gap. The DNA of the CDR3 is TGCGCCAGCAGCCACTCGGCGGGTATCGACGAGCAGTACTTC. This gives the protein CASSHSAGIDEQYF.

This clonotype was recorded a few times. This chain links TRBV6-6 with TRBJ2-7; D tentatively fits TRBD1 or TRBD2 (5 bases each). Germline lookup yields CDR1 MNHNY and CDR2 SVGAGI (reference sequence). The germline V and J ends were trimmed by 7 bases and 0 bases, with 10 bases remaining between them. The CDR3 consists of 13 residues. CDR3 nucleotides: TGTGCCAGCATTGGGACGGACTCCTACGAGCAGTACTTC. It codes for CASIGTDSYEQYF.

This clonotype has at least ten counts. This chain uses TRBV6-5 with TRBJ2-3; D call uncertain. The V gene's germline CDR1 is MNHEY and CDR2 SVGAGI. There are 18 residues in the CDR3. V dropped 0 bases and J dropped 0 bases, with 16 bases sitting between them. CDR3 loop: CASSYSGIFGASTDTQYF. CDR3 coding DNA: TGTGCCAGCAGTTACTCTGGGATCTTCGGAGCTAGCACAGATACGCAGTATTTT.

This clonotype showed up just a few times. The CDR3 region has the DNA TGTGCCAGCTCACCAAGGATATCGGTTCGGCAAGAGACCCAGTACTTC. This codes for CASSPRISVRQETQYF. The chain joins TRBV18 to TRBJ2-5, with D unclear. V shed 2 bases and J shed 2 bases, with 15 bases lying between them. In germline, CDR1 is KGHSH, CDR2 LQKENI. CDR3 length: 16 amino acids.

At least ten counts were recorded for this clonotype. The gene calls are TRBV9 and TRBJ2-1; no definite D call. The CDR3 runs 12 residues. V lost 4 bases, J lost 10 bases, and 12 bases lay in between. Germline V gene data show CDR1 as SGDLS and CDR2 as YYNGEE. The CDR3 is CASSPGGSEQFF. For the CDR3, the DNA is TGTGCCAGCAGCCCCGGCGGTAGCGAGCAGTTCTTC.

The chain combines TRBV20-1 with TRBJ2-7; 9 bases are a match to TRBD2. The CDR3 contains 20 residues. CDR1 is DFQATT and CDR2 is SNEGSKA in the germline V gene (reference sequence). V was pared by 1 base and J by 0 bases, with 19 bases of the junction left unmatched. The DNA of the CDR3 is TGCAGTGCTAGAGGTCTCCGCGGCCTAGCGGGACTACCAAGCTCCTACGAGCAGTACTTC. Its translation is CSARGLRGLAGLPSSYEQYF.

V usage is TRBV6-6 and J usage is TRBJ2-3, with 10 bases aligning to TRBD2. Germline V gene lookup returns CDR1 MNHNY and CDR2 SVGAGI (reference sequence). The CDR3 has 17 residues. V lost 8 bases to trimming and J lost 2 bases; unmatched junction nucleotides: 13. The CDR3 region has the DNA TGTGCCAGCCAACAAGGCCCAGGACTAGCGGACACAGATACGCAGTATTTT. Translated, it gives CASQQGPGLADTDTQYF.

This clonotype was detected a few times. The chain has TRBV9 and TRBJ1-3; maybe TRBD1 (6 bases). The germline V gene has CDR1 SGDLS and CDR2 YYNGEE. The CDR3 spans 16 residues. V was clipped by 2 bases and J by 2 bases, with 14 bases between them. The CDR3 nucleotides read TGTGCCAGCAGCGTTGGGACAAGTATCACTGGAAACACCATATATTTT. Its translation is CASSVGTSITGNTIYF.

V is TRBV7-9 and J is TRBJ1-4, with 9 positions matching TRBD1. Germline values: CDR1 SEHNR, CDR2 FQNEAQ (reference sequence). This CDR3 is built from 13 residues. V lost 8 bases to trimming and J lost 7 bases; unmatched junction nucleotides: 5. This CDR3 is CASAGQGVEKLFF. The CDR3 region has the DNA TGTGCCAGCGCGGGACAGGGTGTTGAAAAACTGTTTTTT.

This clonotype was detected only a few times. CDR3 nucleotide sequence: TGTGCCAGCAGTGAAGGTGGAGCGGGGGCGTTCGGGTATGAGCAGTTCTTC. It is translated as CASSEGGAGAFGYEQFF. The V and J genes are TRBV6-1 and TRBJ2-1, with TRBD2 matching over 8 bases. The CDR3 is 17 residues long. Losses at the gene ends were 1 base for V and 8 bases for J; bases not matched to a gene: 13. Germline CDR1 is MNHNS and CDR2 is SASEGT.

The V and J genes are TRBV7-9 and TRBJ1-4, with D maybe TRBD1 (6 bases). Deletions cut 3 bases from V and 8 bases from J, with 13 bases between. CDR1 and CDR2 (germline): SEHNR, FQNEAQ (reference sequence). The CDR3 length is 14 residues. The CDR3 nucleotides are TGTGCCAGCAGCTTCAGGGGATCGGACGAAAAACTGTTTTTT. Its protein product is CASSFRGSDEKLFF.

This clonotype has a count of ten or more. V is TRBV7-2 and J is TRBJ1-5, with 8 nucleotides matching TRBD1. The CDR3 consists of 16 residues. Germline lookup yields CDR1 SGHTA and CDR2 FQGNSA. With V trimmed by 1 base and J by 7 bases, 9 bases remained unmatched. The CDR3 reads CASSLGPSRGHQPQHF. DNA of the CDR3: TGTGCCAGCAGCTTAGGGCCGAGCAGGGGGCACCAGCCCCAGCATTTT.

CDR3 DNA sequence: TGTGCCAGCAGCGGGACTAGCGGTCTGGAGACCCAGTACTTC. Residues: CASSGTSGLETQYF. This chain joins TRBV6-2 or TRBV6-3 and TRBJ2-5; 11 bases line up with TRBD2. CDR1 is MNHEY, CDR2 SVGEGT, per germline. The CDR3 sequence is 14 residues long. Trimming removed 6 bases from V and 5 bases from J; junction bases left unmatched: 5.

This clonotype was observed a few times. The chain has TRBV12-3 or TRBV12-4 and TRBJ2-1; TRBD1 matches 7 bases. V trimming: 7 bases; J trimming: 2 bases; junction bases outside the gene matches: 8. The length of the CDR3 is 15 residues. CDR3 sequence reads: CASIPDRITYNEQFF. The CDR3 DNA follows: TGTGCCAGCATCCCGGACAGGATAACCTACAATGAGCAGTTCTTC.

This clonotype was seen a few times. The chain links TRBV20-1 to TRBJ1-2; no definite D call. The CDR3 consists of 13 residues. Germline-derived CDR1 and CDR2 are DFQATT and SNEGSKA (reference sequence). CDR3 bases: TGCCTGCGTGGGCTAACTCATGGCTATGGCTACACCTTC. This gives the protein CLRGLTHGYGYTF.

The chain uses TRBV4-3 and TRBJ1-2; maybe TRBD1 (6 bases). The CDR3 is 15 residues long. V was cut by 0 bases and J by 4 bases, with 12 bases left in between. CDR1 and CDR2 from the germline V gene are LGHNA and YSLEER. CDR3 DNA: TGCGCCAGCAGCCAAGACCGGGACACAGGCTATGGCTACACCTTC. Protein sequence: CASSQDRDTGYGYTF.